This TCR beta chain was observed in a study of cytomegalovirus exposure and HLA in healthy donors (dated by TCRdb to 2015 to 2018). Context from the whole study: An earlier analysis of some 500 of the donors reported 250 to 300 Gb of sequence data and approximately 110 million unique TCR beta sequences from about 179 million T cells. Around 320 gigabases of sequencing data and approximately 80 million unique TCR sequences were included in an early release covering several hundred HLA-typed donors. Among the roughly 410 genotyped donors, around 81% belonged to the genetic ancestry cluster associated with self-reported Caucasian donors. The study aimed to test whether signatures of past pathogen exposure could be identified by cataloging public T cell receptors. The study used immunosequencing to profile the T cell repertoires of about 670 subjects and linked those repertoires to cytomegalovirus serostatus. In addition to the first cohort of around 670 subjects, a separate validation cohort of about 120 different subjects was used. To predict cytomegalovirus infection status, the study brought together high-throughput TCR immunosequencing, statistical association of individual TCRs with disease status, and machine learning. A later analysis re-examined previously published TCR beta repertoires from 500 to 700 donors and added high-resolution HLA genotyping to investigate patterns of TCR occurrence. In the later analysis, no new phenotypic data were used to find candidate immune exposures; instead, reliance was placed on TCR beta sequences and their occurrence across donors. To decide whether each TCR beta V gene segment behaved as functional or pseudogenic, an earlier analysis of several hundred of the donors relied on high-throughput TCR beta sequencing. Alongside the repertoire data, information on donor age, sex, ethnicity and CMV serostatus was compiled. Genome-wide SNP genotypes for about three fifths of the 666 donors were used in a later genetic analysis, which treated that subset as a discovery cohort. Every discovery cohort repertoire had been produced on one sequencing platform. HLA typing included class I and class II loci at four-digit resolution. Typing coverage differed by locus: A, B, C, DRB1 and DQB1 were typed in roughly 629-630 donors, DQA1 in roughly 500, DPA1 in over 600, and DPB1 in just under 490. Four to six DR-DQ haplotypes were handled as single units for association and clustering because linkage in the cohort was strong. On average, about 240,000 unique TCR beta nucleotide sequences were sequenced per donor among fewer than 500 genotyped donors of the cohort, with 15% to 20% of those sequences being non-productive.

The cohort consisted of fewer than 700 healthy bone marrow donors. At the time of sampling, every cohort member was nominally healthy, though immune exposures that went unrecorded were likely present. The donor tested CMV seronegative and was one of the 352 seronegative cohort members. A peripheral blood sample was collected from each donor, and TCR beta sequencing was performed on peripheral blood mononuclear cells. The Qiagen DNeasy Blood Extraction Kit was used to extract genomic DNA from the blood cell samples. Trimming at the junction amounts to 5 bases on V and 9 bases on J, and the germline ends lie 20 bases apart. Measured from the cysteine to the phenylalanine, the CDR3 is 15 residues long. Only the CDR3 DNA stays, 45 bases, in frame from base 1. CDR1 and CDR2, looked up from the germline V gene (reference sequence), are MNHEY and SMNVEV. The library was built by means of the immunoSEQ multiplex PCR assay. The multiplex PCR relied on a mix of 60 forward primers for TCR Vbeta segments and 13 reverse primers for TCR Jbeta segments. The CDR3 region of rearranged TCR beta genes was amplified from genomic DNA with a multiplex PCR assay. On the Illumina HiSeq System, the amplified TCR beta libraries were sequenced as 87-base-pair reads. The published analysis was carried out like this. In a later analysis, tens of millions of unique TCR beta chains were counted across the roughly 610 repertoires, and approximately 11 million of these chains were shared by at least two donors. Raw reads were error-corrected and collapsed into unique sequences by a nearest-neighbor algorithm in which closely related sequences were merged to remove PCR and sequencing errors. V, D and J gene segments were assigned by aligning CDR3 sequences to IMGT reference sequences. Each retained sequence needed at least a six-nucleotide match to both a V gene segment and a J gene segment. Rearrangements were classified as productive when the CDR3 lacked stop codons and remained in frame with V and J, and all other rearrangements were classified as non-productive. CDR3 was defined by IMGT convention, running from the second conserved V-encoded cysteine to the conserved J-encoded phenylalanine. Sequences without an unambiguous match to a single V gene segment were excluded from the earlier analysis of about 600 of the donors. In an earlier analysis of several hundred of the donors, V segments were called functional above 56.7% productive rearrangements and were called segregating when the between-donor standard deviation exceeded 5%. A statistical classification framework was built to diagnose cytomegalovirus status from the catalog of TCR beta chain sequences. V and J gene assignment, in a later analysis, came from comparing TCR nucleotide sequences with IMGT/GENE-DB human TR gene sequences. The TCRdist pipeline was used in a later analysis to assign CDR3 sequences and most-parsimonious VDJ recombination scenarios. In a later analysis, each TCR beta chain was defined by its CDR3 amino acid sequence together with its V-gene family, and reads lacking a unique V-gene family were excluded. To address suspected cross-contamination and a sequencing artifact, a later analysis removed roughly 640 highly shared, low-generation-probability nucleotide sequences. For each public chain, a later analysis derived a clonal expansion index from normalized ranks of inferred template counts within each repertoire. In a later analysis, generation probabilities were computed with a VDJ recombination model fitted to out-of-frame rearrangements, and the resulting probabilities were checked against IGoR. In a later analysis, TCR-TCR, TCR-HLA and TCR-CMV co-occurrence was scored with hypergeometric tests, and a repertoire-size bias correction was applied to TCR pairs. False discovery rates were estimated in a later analysis by permuting HLA or CMV assignments 20 times. In a later analysis, co-occurring TCRs were grouped using DBSCAN, and TCRdist sequence similarity was added for clustering within HLA-allele-positive subsets. For co-occurrence clustering, repertoires with fewer than 30,000 or more than 120,000 public chains were excluded, along with roughly 5 repertoires with anomalous nucleotide sharing. In its TCRdb copy, this immuneACCESS table keeps in-frame sequences only and misses some clones. Where compared with another copy, unresolved V genes explain less than half of these, and the others have no known cause. V, J and clone size are taken as reported in that table, and D and trimming were inferred from the DNA itself. The sample table lists around 85,000 clones, over 60% of them with a count of one. Of the sample, about 1.1% is held by the ten largest clones.

On the study overall, not on this receptor specifically: When HLA alleles, especially DR and DQ, strongly co-occurred, attributing TCR associations to individual alleles was difficult. The sequencing pipeline was judged likely to have produced a cluster of highly shared sequence variants as a technical artifact. Most CMV-associated TCR beta chains appeared to be HLA-restricted in a later analysis, and the HLA associations seemed to be driven largely by CMV exposure. A later genetic analysis reported fewer N-insertions in productive TCRs among donors in an Asian-associated ancestry cluster than the approximately 700-donor mean. Only TCR beta chains were sequenced in this cohort, and the absence of alpha or paired-chain data limited detectable features. A later analysis found that HLA-associated TCR beta chains were more clonally expanded and had lower generation probabilities than equally common non-associated chains. The earlier analysis of 587 of the donors excluded over 15 rarely observed V segments, including chromosome 9 orphons, because counts were too low. In a later genetic analysis, a missense DCLRE1C variant was associated with V-gene and J-gene trimming of TCR beta chains, and the association was replicated in an independent cohort. At a false discovery rate of 0.05, a later analysis linked about 17,000 TCR beta sequences to specific HLA alleles. In a later analysis, TCR association rates were found to vary across HLA loci, with the most associated TCRs seen for DRB1 alleles and the fewest for HLA-C alleles. The study gave a list of more than 150 TCR beta chains associated with cytomegalovirus. Immune exposure information for the cohort was limited to CMV serostatus. A further reported finding was that TCR beta sequences accurately predicted the HLA-A and HLA-B alleles for most subjects in the first cohort. It was suggested by the authors that the approach could potentially be generalized to other disease states and immunological phenotypes. Because HLA typing was missing for some donors at each locus, association tests included only the typed subset. According to a later analysis, parvovirus B19, influenza, CMV and Epstein-Barr virus appeared linked to several top co-occurrence clusters. Presence/absence analyses assumed roughly uniform sequencing depth across donors, an assumption that may not hold. Most TCR sequences were seen in very few donors, while some public TCRs were found in many individuals. Linkage disequilibrium might explain the correlated functional status among segregating V segments, but an unknown experimental factor could not be ruled out. Some IMGT-functional V segments, including TRBV6-2 and TRBV6-3, could not be distinguished by the 87-base-pair reads and were therefore excluded. In both the original and validation cohorts, the classifier was reported to diagnose cytomegalovirus status with high specificity and sensitivity. In an earlier analysis of 587 of the donors, most TCR beta V segments were observed in productive rearrangements about 90% or about 30% of the time, broadly matching IMGT annotations. In vitro tests confirmed that three of the cytomegalovirus-associated TCR beta chains recognize cytomegalovirus antigens.

Notes on this clone: There is no known antigen for this receptor. Base qualities are not recorded, but no much larger clone differs from it by a single base.

This clonotype originated in a male donor in good health and CMV-seronegative. Recombination linked TRBV27 to TRBJ2-1; the D gene is perhaps TRBD2, from 6 matching bases. Sequenced: PBMCs. DNA sequence: TGTGCCAGCAGTCCCGCTCCGGGCGGGAACGGTGAGCAGTTCTTC. This encodes CASSPAPGGNGEQFF.